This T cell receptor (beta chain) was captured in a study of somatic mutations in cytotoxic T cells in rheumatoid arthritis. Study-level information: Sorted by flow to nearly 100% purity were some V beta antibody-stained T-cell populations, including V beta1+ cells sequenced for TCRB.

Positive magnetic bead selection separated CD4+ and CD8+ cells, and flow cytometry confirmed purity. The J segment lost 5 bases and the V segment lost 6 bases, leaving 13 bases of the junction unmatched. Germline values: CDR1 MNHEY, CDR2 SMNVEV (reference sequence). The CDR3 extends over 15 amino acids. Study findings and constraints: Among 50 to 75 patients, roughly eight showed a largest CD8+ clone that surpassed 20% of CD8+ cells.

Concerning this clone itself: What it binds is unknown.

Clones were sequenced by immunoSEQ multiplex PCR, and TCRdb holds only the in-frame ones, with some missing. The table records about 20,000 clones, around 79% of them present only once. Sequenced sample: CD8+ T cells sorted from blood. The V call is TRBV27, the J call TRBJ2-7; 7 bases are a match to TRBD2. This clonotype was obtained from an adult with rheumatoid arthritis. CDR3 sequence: CASRLRVGRINEQYF. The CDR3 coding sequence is TGTGCCAGCAGACTGCGGGTCGGGAGGATAAACGAGCAGTACTTC.